This T cell receptor beta chain was sequenced during a study of cytomegalovirus exposure and HLA in healthy donors. Findings and caveats of the study: Some TCR beta chains (approximately 180 of them) were listed as cytomegalovirus-associated. As was reported, the classifier diagnosed cytomegalovirus status with high specificity and sensitivity.

The donors were members of the validation cohort comprising some 130 subjects, separate from the roughly 670-subject first cohort. This CDR3 is built from 18 residues. Germline trimming cut 7 bases from V and 0 bases from J; bases unmatched to any gene: 9. CDR1 SNHLY and CDR2 FYNNEI come from the germline V gene. Repertoires were generated with immunoSEQ multiplex PCR, while TCRdb's copy carries only in-frame clones and drops some. The sample contains 300,000 or so clones, approximately 85% of which appear only once. As to this clone: The antigen is unknown.

The origin of this receptor is a man aged 25 to 45 in good health and CMV-seronegative. Input material: PBMCs. The rearrangement joins TRBV2 to TRBJ2-6, with TRBD1 matching over 10 bases. The CDR3 sequence: CASNYPGTGDSGANVLTF. As DNA, the CDR3 is TGTGCCAGCAATTACCCCGGGACAGGGGACTCTGGGGCCAACGTCCTGACTTTC.